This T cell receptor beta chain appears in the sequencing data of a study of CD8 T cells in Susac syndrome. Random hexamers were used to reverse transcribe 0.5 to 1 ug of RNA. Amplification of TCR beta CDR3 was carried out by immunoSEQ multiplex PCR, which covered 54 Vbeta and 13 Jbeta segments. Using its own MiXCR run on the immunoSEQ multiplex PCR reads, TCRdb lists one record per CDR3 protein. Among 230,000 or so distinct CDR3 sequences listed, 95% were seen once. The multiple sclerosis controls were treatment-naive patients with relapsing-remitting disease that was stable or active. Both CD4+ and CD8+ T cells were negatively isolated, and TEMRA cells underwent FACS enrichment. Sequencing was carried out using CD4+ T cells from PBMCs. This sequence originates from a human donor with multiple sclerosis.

The CDR3 DNA reads TGTGCCAGCAGACTAGGGGGCGACAGGGCCTACAATGAGCAGTTCTTC. Translating gives CASRLGGDRAYNEQFF. This chain joins TRBV12-3 or TRBV12-4 and TRBJ2-1; 7 positions match TRBD1. The trim removed 6 bases at V and 2 bases at J, leaving 10 bases unmatched. The CDR3 sequence is 16 residues long.